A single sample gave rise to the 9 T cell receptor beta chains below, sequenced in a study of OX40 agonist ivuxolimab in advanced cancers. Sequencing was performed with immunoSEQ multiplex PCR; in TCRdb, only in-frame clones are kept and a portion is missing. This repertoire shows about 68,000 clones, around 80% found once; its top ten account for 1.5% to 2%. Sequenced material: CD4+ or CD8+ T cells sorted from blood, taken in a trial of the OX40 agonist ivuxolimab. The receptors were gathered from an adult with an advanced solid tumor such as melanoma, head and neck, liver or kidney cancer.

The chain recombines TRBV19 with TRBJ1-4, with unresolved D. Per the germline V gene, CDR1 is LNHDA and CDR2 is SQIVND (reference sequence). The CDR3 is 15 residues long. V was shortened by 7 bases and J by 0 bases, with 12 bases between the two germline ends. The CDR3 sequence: CASNRNPATNEKLFF. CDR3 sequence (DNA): TGTGCCAGTAATCGGAACCCGGCAACTAATGAAAAACTGTTTTTT. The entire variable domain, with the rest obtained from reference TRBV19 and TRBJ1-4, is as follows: DGGITQSPKYLFRKEGQNVTLSCEQNLNHDAMYWYRQDPGQGLRLIYYSQIVNDFQKGDIAEGYSVSREKKESFPLTVTSAQKNPTAFYLCASNRNPATNEKLFFGSGTQLSVL.

The CDR3 nucleotides are TGCAGCGCTGGGCCCTCTGGGGCCAACGTCCTGACTTTC. It is translated as CSAGPSGANVLTF. The chain uses TRBV29-1 and TRBJ2-6; D is ambiguous. V gave up 7 bases and J gave up 0 bases, with 7 bases separating them. Per the germline V gene, CDR1 is SQVTM and CDR2 is ANQGSEA. The CDR3 has 13 residues.

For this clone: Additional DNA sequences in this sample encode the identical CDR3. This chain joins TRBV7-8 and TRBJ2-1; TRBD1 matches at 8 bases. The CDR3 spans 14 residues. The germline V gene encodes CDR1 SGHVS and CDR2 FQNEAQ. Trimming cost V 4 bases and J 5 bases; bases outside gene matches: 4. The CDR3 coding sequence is TGTGCCAGCAGCTCGGGACAGGTAGACAATGAGCAGTTCTTC. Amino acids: CASSSGQVDNEQFF. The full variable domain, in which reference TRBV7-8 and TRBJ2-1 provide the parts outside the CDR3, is GAGVSQSPRYKVAKRGQDVALRCDPISGHVSLFWYQQALGQGPEFLTYFQNEAQLDKSGLPSDRFFAERPEGSVSTLKIQRTQQEDSAVYLCASSSGQVDNEQFFGPGTRLTVL.

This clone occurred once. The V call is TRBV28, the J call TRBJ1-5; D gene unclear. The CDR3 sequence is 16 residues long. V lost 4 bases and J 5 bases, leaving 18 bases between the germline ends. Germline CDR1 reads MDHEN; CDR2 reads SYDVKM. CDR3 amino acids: CASSSEAEASDQPQHF. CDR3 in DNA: TGTGCCAGCAGTTCTGAGGCCGAAGCCTCAGATCAGCCCCAGCATTTT.

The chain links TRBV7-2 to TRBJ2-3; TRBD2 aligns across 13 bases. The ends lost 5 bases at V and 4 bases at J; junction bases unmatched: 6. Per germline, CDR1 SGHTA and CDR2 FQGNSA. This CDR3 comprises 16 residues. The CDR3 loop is CASSTTSGRGSDTQYF. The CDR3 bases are TGTGCCAGCAGCACTACTAGCGGGAGGGGCTCAGATACGCAGTATTTT.

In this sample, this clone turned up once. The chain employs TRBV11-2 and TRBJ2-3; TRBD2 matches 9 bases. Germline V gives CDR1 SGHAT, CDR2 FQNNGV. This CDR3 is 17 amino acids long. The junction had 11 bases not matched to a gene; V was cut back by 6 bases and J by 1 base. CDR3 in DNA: TGTGCCAGCAGAGGGGTTCTTAGGACTAGCGGCACAGATACGCAGTATTTT. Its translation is CASRGVLRTSGTDTQYF.

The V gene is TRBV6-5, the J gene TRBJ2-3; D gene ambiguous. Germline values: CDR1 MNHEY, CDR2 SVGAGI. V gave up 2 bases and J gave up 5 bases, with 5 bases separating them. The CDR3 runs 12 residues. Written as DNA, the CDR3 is TGTGCCAGCAGTTACGAAGTAGATACGCAGTATTTT. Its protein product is CASSYEVDTQYF.

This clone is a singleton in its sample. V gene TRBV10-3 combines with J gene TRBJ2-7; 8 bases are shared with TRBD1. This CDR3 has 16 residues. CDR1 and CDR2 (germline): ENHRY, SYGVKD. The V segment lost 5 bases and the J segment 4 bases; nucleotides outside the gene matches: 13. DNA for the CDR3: TGTGCCATCAGTCCCTCCGGCGGGACAGGAGTTTACGAGCAGTACTTC. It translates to CAISPSGGTGVYEQYF.

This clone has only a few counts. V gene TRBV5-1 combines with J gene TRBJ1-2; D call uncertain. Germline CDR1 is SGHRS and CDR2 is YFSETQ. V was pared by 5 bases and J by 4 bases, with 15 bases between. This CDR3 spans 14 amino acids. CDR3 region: CASRPQPAGYGYTF. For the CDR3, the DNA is TGCGCCAGCAGACCTCAACCGGCGGGCTATGGCTACACCTTC.